The 21 T cell receptor beta chains reported below all come from one sample, sequenced in a study of T cells in Graves' hyperthyroidism and ophthalmopathy. Using RNA transcripts as the source, TCR beta CDR3 regions were amplified. Researchers ran a first-round RT-PCR on the TCR CDR3 using the HTBI primer set. TCRdb used MiXCR to reprocess the multiplex PCR reads, holding one entry per CDR3 protein. Of 250,000 or so distinct CDR3 sequences listed, roughly 15% were seen once; the top ten hold 10% to 15%. Sequencing was carried out using blood. These receptors were collected from a woman between 40 and 50 years old with Graves' hyperthyroidism that later progressed to Graves' ophthalmopathy.

This clonotype appeared many times. V and J are TRBV7-2 and TRBJ2-7; a weak D match, TRBD1 (5 bases). Trimming stripped 2 bases from V and 5 bases from J, with 16 bases between. CDR1 and CDR2 (germline): SGHTA, FQGNSA. This CDR3 contains 15 residues. The CDR3 reads CASSLSSGAFDEQYF. The CDR3 DNA follows: TGTGCCAGCAGCTTATCATCTGGGGCATTCGACGAGCAGTACTTC.

This clonotype turned up a few times. The chain couples TRBV5-1 to TRBJ2-1, with 7 bases that match TRBD2. Per the germline V gene, CDR1 is SGHRS and CDR2 is YFSETQ. V was pared by 3 bases and J by 12 bases, with 21 bases of the junction left unmatched. This CDR3 contains 17 residues. Here the CDR3 reads CASSSATSTHFSPGQFF. As DNA, the CDR3 is TGCGCCAGCAGCTCGGCGACTAGCACCCATTTCTCCCCGGGGCAGTTCTTC.

The V call is TRBV20-1, the J call TRBJ2-1, with TRBD2 matching 9 bases. CDR1 and CDR2 from the germline V gene are DFQATT and SNEGSKA (reference sequence). The CDR3 contains 16 residues. The V gene end was trimmed by 3 bases and the J gene end by 4 bases; junction bases not matched to a gene: 10. The CDR3 sequence is CSASGASGKGYNEQFF. The CDR3 nucleotides read TGCAGTGCTAGCGGGGCTAGCGGGAAGGGTTACAATGAGCAGTTCTTC.

A few counts support this clonotype. A much more abundant neighbour one base away suggests this may be a read error. The chain carries TRBV4-1 and TRBJ2-5; TRBD1 matches at 8 bases. CDR3 size: 14 residues. Germline V gives CDR1 MGHRA, CDR2 YSYEKL. With 11 bases clipped from V and 4 bases from J, the junction kept 12 bases outside the gene matches. CDR3 coding DNA: TGCGCCTGCCGGACAGGGTACTATGGAGAGACCCAGTACTTC. Translated, it gives CACRTGYYGETQYF.

At least ten counts were recorded for this clonotype. This chain uses TRBV3-1 with TRBJ2-7; 9 bases match TRBD2. The CDR3 spans 14 residues. Germline-derived CDR1 and CDR2 are LGHDT and YNNKEL (reference sequence). The V and J ends lost 8 bases and 2 bases, in that order; junction bases with no gene match: 7. The CDR3 region is CASQGIAGAYEQYF. DNA for the CDR3: TGTGCCAGCCAGGGGATAGCGGGAGCCTACGAGCAGTACTTC.

This clonotype came up many times. The rearrangement joins TRBV7-3 to TRBJ2-2; possible D gene TRBD2, 6 bases. The V and J ends lost 8 bases and 2 bases respectively, with 15 bases between them. The CDR3 covers 15 residues. The germline V gene has CDR1 SGHTA and CDR2 FQGTGA. The CDR3 region is CASPPGGKNTGELFF. DNA of the CDR3: TGTGCCAGCCCCCCCGGCGGGAAAAACACCGGGGAGCTGTTTTTT.

Notes on this clonotype: One junction end disagrees with the germline gene, perhaps due to a read error. This chain connects TRBV3-1 to TRBJ1-3; a weak D match, TRBD1 (5 bases). Germline CDR1 and CDR2: LGHDT and YNNKEL (reference sequence). The CDR3 contains 14 residues. This chain's CDR3 is CASNQAGTGNTRYF. Written as DNA, the CDR3 is TGTGCCAGCAACCAAGCAGGGACTGGAAACACCAGATATTTT.

This clonotype has only a few counts. V is TRBV6-1 and J is TRBJ1-5; D is perhaps TRBD1 (5 bases). Deletions cut 5 bases from V and 7 bases from J, with 12 bases between. This CDR3 is 13 amino acids long. The germline CDR1 and CDR2 sequences are MNHNS and SASEGT. The CDR3 loop reads CASSLMGGQPQHF. The CDR3 nucleotides are TGTGCCAGCAGTCTCATGGGGGGGCAGCCCCAGCATTTT.

About this clonotype itself: Being one base from a much bigger clone, this may be a read error. This chain uses TRBV28 with TRBJ2-7; D not certain. Germline V lookup: CDR1 MDHEN, CDR2 SYDVKM. V lost 9 bases and J 3 bases, leaving 15 bases between the germline ends. The CDR3 length is 13 residues. As DNA, the CDR3 is TGTGCCAGTTCACACACAAGAGGCTACGAGCAGTACTTC. This gives the protein CASSHTRGYEQYF. Full variable domain (missing parts from reference TRBV28 and TRBJ2-7): DVKVTQSSRYLVKRTGEKVFLECVQDMDHENMFWYRQDPGLGLRLIYFSYDVKMKEKGDIPEGYSVSREKKERFSLILESASTNQTSMYLCASSHTRGYEQYFGPGTRLTVT.

In this sample, this clonotype turned up many times. The rearrangement joins TRBV12-3 or TRBV12-4 to TRBJ2-1, with D maybe TRBD2 (6 bases). Trimming took 5 bases from V and 6 from J, leaving 11 bases between them. The CDR3 contains 13 residues. The CDR3 sequence is CASSATSLNEQFF. In DNA, the CDR3 is TGTGCCAGCAGTGCTACTAGCCTCAATGAGCAGTTCTTC.

The chain recombines TRBV18 with TRBJ1-2; tentative D call: TRBD1 (5 bases). The CDR3 is 13 residues long. Germline CDR1 and CDR2: KGHSH and LQKENI. V was pared by 4 bases and J by 8 bases, with 14 bases between. CDR3 loop: CASSRQTGDGYTF. The CDR3, as DNA: TGTGCCAGCTCACGTCAAACGGGGGACGGCTACACCTTC.

The rearrangement uses TRBV11-2 and TRBJ2-1; D possibly matches TRBD1 or TRBD2 (6 bases each). The CDR3 spans 15 residues. Between the trimmed V and J ends, which lost 1 base and 6 bases, there was a span of 13 bases. Germline V CDR1 and CDR2: SGHAT, FQNNGV. The CDR3: CASSLGGALPNEQFF. The DNA for the CDR3 is TGTGCCAGCAGCTTAGGGGGGGCCTTACCCAATGAGCAGTTCTTC.

This clonotype has more than one count but fewer than ten. This chain connects TRBV5-6 to TRBJ2-7; tentative D call: TRBD1 (5 bases). CDR1 and CDR2 (germline): SGHDT, YYEEEE. The CDR3 has 12 amino acids. V was pared by 4 bases and J by 4 bases, with 9 bases between. CDR3 region: CASSIQVYEQYF. The CDR3 coding sequence is TGTGCCAGCAGCATACAGGTTTACGAGCAGTACTTC.

The V call is TRBV24-1, the J call TRBJ2-2, with D uncertain. V dropped 5 bases and J dropped 6 bases, with 9 bases sitting between them. CDR1 and CDR2 from the germline V gene are KGHDR and SFDVKD. This CDR3 has 13 residues. The CDR3 loop reads CATSGRPPGELFF. The CDR3 DNA reads TGTGCCACCAGTGGTCGACCTCCCGGGGAGCTGTTTTTT.

This clonotype has more than one count but fewer than ten. V is TRBV5-8 and J is TRBJ2-1; D is uncertain. The length of the CDR3 is 15 residues. Germline V gene data show CDR1 as SGHTS and CDR2 as YDEGEE. V was trimmed by 2 bases and J by 4 bases, leaving 13 bases between them. In DNA, the CDR3 is TGTGCCAGCAGCTTTAAGAGCCGTGGGTACAATGAGCAGTTCTTC. This translates into CASSFKSRGYNEQFF.

This clonotype has only a few counts. In nucleotides, the CDR3 is TGTGCCAGTAGTATTACAGGAGGCACCTACGAGCAGTACTTC. Its translation: CASSITGGTYEQYF. This chain connects TRBV19 to TRBJ2-7; D is perhaps TRBD1 or TRBD2 (5 bases each). Germline V gene lookup returns CDR1 LNHDA and CDR2 SQIVND (reference sequence). The CDR3 is 14 amino acids. Trimming shortened V by 3 bases and J by 2 bases, and 11 bases separated the two germline ends.

The chain recombines TRBV10-3 with TRBJ2-1, with 10 nucleotides matching TRBD1. The CDR3 runs to 13 residues. Germline CDR1 and CDR2: ENHRY and SYGVKD. V shed 6 bases and J 14 bases; nucleotides not matched to a gene: 10. CDR3 in amino acids: CAIRGGAGTGEFF. The CDR3, as DNA: TGTGCCATCAGAGGAGGGGCCGGGACAGGGGAGTTCTTC.

At least ten counts were recorded for this clonotype. V and J are TRBV19 and TRBJ1-1; D might be TRBD1 (5 bases). The CDR3 extends over 14 amino acids. The ends were cut back, 6 bases at V and 0 bases at J, with 11 bases in the middle. CDR1 is LNHDA and CDR2 is SQIVND in the germline V gene (reference sequence). The CDR3 is CASSGGGLNTEAFF. The CDR3 DNA reads as TGTGCCAGTAGCGGTGGGGGTTTGAACACTGAAGCTTTCTTT. The entire variable domain, with the rest obtained from reference TRBV19 and TRBJ1-1, is as follows: DGGITQSPKYLFRKEGQNVTLSCEQNLNHDAMYWYRQDPGQGLRLIYYSQIVNDFQKGDIAEGYSVSREKKESFPLTVTSAQKNPTAFYLCASSGGGLNTEAFFGQGTRLTVV.

The sample holds many counts of this clonotype. The V gene is TRBV29-1, the J gene TRBJ2-7; TRBD1 agrees at 10 bases. With 2 bases clipped from V and 4 bases from J, the junction kept 8 bases outside the gene matches. The CDR3 covers 15 residues. Germline V lookup: CDR1 SQVTM, CDR2 ANQGSEA. CDR3 in amino acids: CSVELWDRGVYEQYF. In nucleotides, the CDR3 is TGCAGCGTTGAACTTTGGGACAGGGGTGTATACGAGCAGTACTTC.

In this sample, this clonotype turned up many times. This chain connects TRBV2 to TRBJ1-6; no clear D. The CDR3 consists of 15 residues. The V end lost 6 bases, the J end lost 9 bases, and 18 bases lay between the germline ends. Germline V lookup: CDR1 SNHLY, CDR2 FYNNEI. The CDR3, as DNA: TGTGCCAGCAGAGCCCGTGTTGACGATGCTTCACCCCTCCACTTT. Protein: CASRARVDDASPLHF.

There are many counts of this clonotype. The V gene is TRBV27, the J gene TRBJ1-1; D may be TRBD1 (6 bases). Germline lookup yields CDR1 MNHEY and CDR2 SMNVEV (reference sequence). This CDR3 region has 14 residues. Trimming took off 6 bases at V and 4 bases at J, with 15 bases between the two ends. The DNA of the CDR3 is TGTGCCAGCAGCATCCTTGGGGGCAGCACTGAAGCTTTCTTT. Protein sequence: CASSILGGSTEAFF.